The 6 T cell receptor beta chains reported below all come from one sample, sequenced in a study of blood T cell repertoires in COVID-19. Clones were sequenced by immunoSEQ multiplex PCR, and TCRdb holds only the in-frame ones, with some missing. The data contain 160,000 or so clones, around 80% of them singletons. Specimen: peripheral blood. The receptor source for this set is a man aged 55 to 70 with active or convalescent COVID-19.

J is TRBJ2-7 and V is TRBV6-4; 9 bases line up with TRBD2. The CDR3 is 17 residues long. Germline loops: CDR1 MRHNA, CDR2 SNTAGT. The ends lost 4 bases at V and 0 bases at J; junction bases unmatched: 10. The CDR3, as DNA: TGTGCCAGCAGTGGTAGCGGGAGTGCTCTTTCCTCCTACGAGCAGTACTTC. The encoded protein is CASSGSGSALSSYEQYF.

This clone was counted a single time. This chain links TRBV29-1 with TRBJ1-2; D remains ambiguous. Germline lookup yields CDR1 SQVTM and CDR2 ANQGSEA. This CDR3 has 13 amino acids. Trimming took 6 bases from V and 5 from J, leaving 16 bases between them. The CDR3 coding sequence is TGCAGCGTCCCAGCGGCAGGCGCGTATGGCTACACCTTC. Translation: CSVPAAGAYGYTF.

This CDR3 is CASSRREDSYEQYF. Written as DNA, the CDR3 is TGTGCCAGTAGTCGCAGAGAGGACTCCTACGAGCAGTACTTC. The chain employs TRBV19 and TRBJ2-7; D uncertain. Trimming pared 5 bases from V and 0 bases from J, leaving 11 bases between. The CDR3 covers 14 residues. CDR1 is LNHDA, CDR2 SQIVND, per germline (reference sequence). Filled out from reference TRBV19 and TRBJ2-7, the complete variable domain reads DGGITQSPKYLFRKEGQNVTLSCEQNLNHDAMYWYRQDPGQGLRLIYYSQIVNDFQKGDIAEGYSVSREKKESFPLTVTSAQKNPTAFYLCASSRREDSYEQYFGPGTRLTVT.

The chain employs TRBV3-1 (or the pseudogene TRBV3-2) and TRBJ2-7, with a tentative D call TRBD2 (6 bases). The germline V gene encodes CDR1 LGHDT and CDR2 YNNKEL (reference sequence). Trimming removed 3 bases at V and 3 bases at J, with 18 bases between. CDR3 length: 16 amino acids. CDR3 residues: CASSQSGWGSNYEQYF. CDR3 nucleotides: TGTGCCAGCAGCCAGAGCGGGTGGGGATCCAACTACGAGCAGTACTTC.

The chain has TRBV7-6 and TRBJ2-3, with TRBD2 as a possible D gene (5 bases). The CDR3 is 15 residues long. The V end was cut by 5 bases, the J end by 3 bases, with 15 bases between. Per germline, CDR1 SGHVS and CDR2 FNYEAQ. CDR3 in amino acids: CASSNSAELTDTQYF. The CDR3, as DNA: TGTGCCAGCAGCAACTCAGCGGAGCTGACAGATACGCAGTATTTT.

This clone was picked up a small number of times. The V and J genes are TRBV18 and TRBJ1-2; 8 bases agree with TRBD1. Germline assignment: CDR1 KGHSH and CDR2 LQKENI. V lost 3 bases and J lost 4; bases outside the gene matches: 4. The CDR3 runs 14 residues. The CDR3 sequence is CASSPSGGAYGYTF. CDR3 nucleotides: TGTGCCAGCTCACCCTCAGGGGGCGCCTATGGCTACACCTTC.